This TCR beta chain was captured by sequencing in a study of T cell responses to AZD1222 COVID-19 vaccine. CDR3 length: 15 amino acids. V lost 0 bases to trimming and J lost 4 bases, with 13 bases between them. Germline CDR1 reads SGHRS; CDR2 reads YFSETQ. General observations from the study: Clonal diversity was possibly underestimated, and white British individuals and females predominated among donors. Baseline testing showed seropositivity in only a handful of AZD1222 recipients. Sampling captured repertoires only after the peak T cell response.

Remarks on this clone: Its antigen is unidentified.

The assay was immunoSEQ multiplex PCR, and TCRdb's table has in-frame clones only and misses some. This table holds some 140,000 clones, 75% to 90% found once. V is TRBV5-1 and J is TRBJ1-1, with D uncertain. This material consisted of peripheral blood, taken on day 0 of AZD1222 vaccination. This receptor was obtained from an adult in good health. In nucleotides, the CDR3 is TGCGCCAGCAGCTTGGAAGGAAACGGTGGCACTGAAGCTTTCTTT. Its translation: CASSLEGNGGTEAFF.